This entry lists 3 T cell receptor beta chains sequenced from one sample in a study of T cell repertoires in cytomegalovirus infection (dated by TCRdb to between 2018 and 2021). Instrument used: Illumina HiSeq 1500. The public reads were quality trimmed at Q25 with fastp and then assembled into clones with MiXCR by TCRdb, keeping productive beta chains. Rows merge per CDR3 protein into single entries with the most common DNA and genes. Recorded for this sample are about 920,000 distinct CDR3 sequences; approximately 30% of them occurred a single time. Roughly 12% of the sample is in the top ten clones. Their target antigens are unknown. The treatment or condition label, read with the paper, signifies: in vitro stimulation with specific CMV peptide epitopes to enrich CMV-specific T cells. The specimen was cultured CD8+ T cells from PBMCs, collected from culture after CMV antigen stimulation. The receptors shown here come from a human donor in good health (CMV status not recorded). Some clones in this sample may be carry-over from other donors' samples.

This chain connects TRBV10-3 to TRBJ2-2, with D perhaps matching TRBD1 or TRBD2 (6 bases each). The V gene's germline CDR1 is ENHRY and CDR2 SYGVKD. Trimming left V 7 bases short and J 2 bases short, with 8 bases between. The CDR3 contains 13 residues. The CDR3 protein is CAITGGNTGELFF. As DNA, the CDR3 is TGTGCCATCACCGGGGGCAACACCGGGGAGCTGTTTTTT.

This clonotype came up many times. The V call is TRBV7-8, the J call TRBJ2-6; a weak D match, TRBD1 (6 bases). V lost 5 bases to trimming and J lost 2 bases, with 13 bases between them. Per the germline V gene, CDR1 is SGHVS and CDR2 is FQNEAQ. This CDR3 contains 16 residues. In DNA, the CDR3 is TGTGCCAGCAGCCCAATCAGGGGTGCTGGGGCCAACGTCCTGACTTTC. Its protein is CASSPIRGAGANVLTF.

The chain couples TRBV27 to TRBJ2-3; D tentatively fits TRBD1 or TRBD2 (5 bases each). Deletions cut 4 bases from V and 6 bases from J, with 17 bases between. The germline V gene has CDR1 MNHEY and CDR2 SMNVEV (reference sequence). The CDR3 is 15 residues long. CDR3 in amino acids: CASSYGASIMDTQYF. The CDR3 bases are TGTGCCAGCAGTTACGGGGCTAGTATTATGGATACGCAGTATTTT.